This T cell receptor beta chain was identified in a study of T cell responses to AZD1222 COVID-19 vaccine. Profiling relied on immunoSEQ multiplex PCR, and the TCRdb table lists in-frame clones only, not all of them. Seen here are about 99,000 clones, approximately 90% observed once, and the top ten hold around 3%. Germline V gene sequence: CDR1 LNHDA, CDR2 SQIVND (reference sequence). This CDR3 comprises 12 residues. The V end was cut by 4 bases, the J end by 4 bases, with 7 bases between. Of note for this clone: Its antigen is currently unknown.

Whole-study results and caveats: Of the AZD1222 recipients, only five or six were seropositive at baseline.

The V call is TRBV19, the J call TRBJ2-5; D not certain. The material sequenced was peripheral blood, taken on day 0 of AZD1222 vaccination. The receptor's source is an adult in good health. The CDR3: CASSRVRETQYF. Here the CDR3 DNA reads TGTGCCAGTAGTAGAGTGCGAGAGACCCAGTACTTC.